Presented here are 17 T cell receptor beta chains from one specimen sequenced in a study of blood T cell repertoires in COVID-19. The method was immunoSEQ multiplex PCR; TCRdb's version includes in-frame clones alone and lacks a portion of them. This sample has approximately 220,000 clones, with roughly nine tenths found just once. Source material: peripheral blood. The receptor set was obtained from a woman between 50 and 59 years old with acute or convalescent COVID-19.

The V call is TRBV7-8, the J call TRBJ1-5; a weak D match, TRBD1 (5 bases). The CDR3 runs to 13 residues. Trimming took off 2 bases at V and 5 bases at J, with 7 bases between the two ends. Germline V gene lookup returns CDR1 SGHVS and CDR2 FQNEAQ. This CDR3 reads CASSLSGDQPQHF. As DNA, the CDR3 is TGTGCCAGCAGCTTATCGGGGGATCAGCCCCAGCATTTT.

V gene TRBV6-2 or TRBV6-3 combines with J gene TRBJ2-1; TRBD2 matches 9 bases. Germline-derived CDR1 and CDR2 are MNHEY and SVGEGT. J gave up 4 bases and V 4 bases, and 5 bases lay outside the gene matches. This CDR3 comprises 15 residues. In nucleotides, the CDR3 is TGTGCCAGCAGTTTACTAGCGGGTCAATACAATGAGCAGTTCTTC. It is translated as CASSLLAGQYNEQFF.

The CDR3 DNA sequence: TGTGCCAGCTCACCATACGACATTAGCGGGGGCACTGAAGCTTTCTTT. This translates into CASSPYDISGGTEAFF. The chain joins TRBV18 to TRBJ1-1, with D perhaps matching TRBD1 (5 bases). Trimming took off 2 bases at V and 4 bases at J, with 17 bases between the two ends. The V gene's germline CDR1 is KGHSH and CDR2 LQKENI. The CDR3 totals 16 residues.

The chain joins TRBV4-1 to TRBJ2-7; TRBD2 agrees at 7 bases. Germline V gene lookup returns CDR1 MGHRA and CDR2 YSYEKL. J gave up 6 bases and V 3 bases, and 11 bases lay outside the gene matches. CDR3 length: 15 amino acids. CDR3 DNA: TGCGCCAGCAGCCATGCCTATGGGACTAATCCCGAGCAGTACTTC. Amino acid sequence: CASSHAYGTNPEQYF.

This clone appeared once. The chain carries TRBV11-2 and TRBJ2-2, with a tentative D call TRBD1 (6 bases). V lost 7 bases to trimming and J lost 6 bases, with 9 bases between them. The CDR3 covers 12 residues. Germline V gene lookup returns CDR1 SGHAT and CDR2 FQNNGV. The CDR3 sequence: CASNQGPGELFF. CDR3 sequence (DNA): TGTGCCAGCAACCAGGGGCCCGGGGAGCTGTTTTTT.

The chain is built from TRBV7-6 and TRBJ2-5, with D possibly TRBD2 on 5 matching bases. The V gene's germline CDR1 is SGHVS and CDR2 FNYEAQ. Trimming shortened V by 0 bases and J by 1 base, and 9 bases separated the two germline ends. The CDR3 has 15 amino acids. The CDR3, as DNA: TGTGCCAGCAGCTTAGCGGGGAGCGGCCAAGAGACCCAGTACTTC. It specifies CASSLAGSGQETQYF.

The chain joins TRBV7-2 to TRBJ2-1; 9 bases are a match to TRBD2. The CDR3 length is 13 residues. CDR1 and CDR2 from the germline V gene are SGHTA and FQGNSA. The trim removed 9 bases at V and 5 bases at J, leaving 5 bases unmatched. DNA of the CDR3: TGTGCCAGTCGAGGACTAGCGAACAATGAGCAGTTCTTC. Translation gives CASRGLANNEQFF.

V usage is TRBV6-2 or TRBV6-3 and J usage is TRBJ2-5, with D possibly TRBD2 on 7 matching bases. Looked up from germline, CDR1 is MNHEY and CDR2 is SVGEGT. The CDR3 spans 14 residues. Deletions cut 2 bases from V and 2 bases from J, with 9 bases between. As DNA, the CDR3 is TGTGCCAGCAGTTACGGGGGGGCGCAAGAGACCCAGTACTTC. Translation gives CASSYGGAQETQYF.

The CDR3 here is CASSDPATSGRTDTQYF. The CDR3 DNA reads TGTGCCAGCAGTGACCCCGCTACTAGCGGGCGCACAGATACGCAGTATTTT. V is TRBV6-1 and J is TRBJ2-3, with TRBD2 matching 9 bases. Trimming took 3 bases from V and 1 from J; bases not matched to a gene: 8. CDR1 and CDR2 from the germline V gene are MNHNS and SASEGT. This CDR3 contains 17 residues.

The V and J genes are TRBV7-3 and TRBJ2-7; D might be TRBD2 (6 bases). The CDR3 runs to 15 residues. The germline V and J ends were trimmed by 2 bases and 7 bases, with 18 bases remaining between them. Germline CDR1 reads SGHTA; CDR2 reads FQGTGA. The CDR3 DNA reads TGTGCCAGCAGCTTAGGGCCAATCGGACGGGGGGAGCAGTACTTC. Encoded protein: CASSLGPIGRGEQYF.

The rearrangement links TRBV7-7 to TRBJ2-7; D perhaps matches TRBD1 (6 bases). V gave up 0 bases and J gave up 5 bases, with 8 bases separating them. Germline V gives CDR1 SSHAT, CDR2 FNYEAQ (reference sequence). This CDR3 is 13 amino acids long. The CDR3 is CASSLAGANEQYF. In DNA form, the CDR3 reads TGTGCCAGCAGCTTAGCGGGGGCCAACGAGCAGTACTTC.

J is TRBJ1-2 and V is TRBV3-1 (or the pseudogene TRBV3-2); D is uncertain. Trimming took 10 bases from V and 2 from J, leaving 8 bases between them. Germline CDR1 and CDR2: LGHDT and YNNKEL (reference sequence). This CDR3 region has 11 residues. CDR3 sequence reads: CATGGNYGYTF. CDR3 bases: TGTGCCACCGGAGGGAACTATGGCTACACCTTC.

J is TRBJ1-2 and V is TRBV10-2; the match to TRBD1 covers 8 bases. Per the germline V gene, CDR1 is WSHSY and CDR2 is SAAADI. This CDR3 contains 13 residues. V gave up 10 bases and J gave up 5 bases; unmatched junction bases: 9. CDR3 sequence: CATSRQGSYGYTF. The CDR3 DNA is TGCGCCACATCTCGACAGGGGTCATATGGCTACACCTTC.

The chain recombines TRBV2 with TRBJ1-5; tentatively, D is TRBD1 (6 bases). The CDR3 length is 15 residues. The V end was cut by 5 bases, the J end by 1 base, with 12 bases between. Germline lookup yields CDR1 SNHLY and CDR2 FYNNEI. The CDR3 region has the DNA TGTGCCAGCAGTTCCAGGGGTACCAGCAATCAGCCCCAGCATTTT. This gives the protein CASSSRGTSNQPQHF.

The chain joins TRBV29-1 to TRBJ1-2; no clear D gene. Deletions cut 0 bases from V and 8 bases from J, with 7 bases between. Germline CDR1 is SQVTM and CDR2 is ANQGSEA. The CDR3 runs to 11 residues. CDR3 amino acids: CSVEDGIGYTF. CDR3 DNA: TGCAGCGTTGAAGACGGGATCGGCTACACCTTC.

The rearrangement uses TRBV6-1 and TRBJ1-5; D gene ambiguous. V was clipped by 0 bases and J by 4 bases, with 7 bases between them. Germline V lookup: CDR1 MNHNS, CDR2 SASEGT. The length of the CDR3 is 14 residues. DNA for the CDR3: TGTGCCAGCAGTGAAGCGTCGCGAAATCAGCCCCAGCATTTT. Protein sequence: CASSEASRNQPQHF.

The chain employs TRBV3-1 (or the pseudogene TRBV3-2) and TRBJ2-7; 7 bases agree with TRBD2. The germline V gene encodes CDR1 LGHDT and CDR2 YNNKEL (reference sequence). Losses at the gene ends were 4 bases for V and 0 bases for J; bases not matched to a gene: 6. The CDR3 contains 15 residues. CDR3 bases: TGTGCCAGCAGCCTAAGCGGGACTCTCTCCTACGAGCAGTACTTC. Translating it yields CASSLSGTLSYEQYF.